By share of the sample, the clone carrying this TCR beta chain is medium-sized. In germline, CDR1 is DFQATT, CDR2 SNEGSKA (reference sequence). V gave up 1 base and J gave up 6 bases; unmatched junction bases: 5. There are 14 residues in the CDR3. This record comes from a study of T-cell reconstitution after alpha-beta-depleted transplantation in children. Researchers prepared the TCRbeta library using unique molecular identifiers, the study reports. In TCRdb, the PCR reads were re-called with MiXCR into one record per CDR3 protein. The table shows about 20,000 distinct CDR3 sequences, with 9.5% to 13% occurring only once.

This chain connects TRBV20-1 to TRBJ2-1; 8 nucleotides agree with TRBD1. The origin of this receptor is a human donor who donated a stem cell graft to a child with chronic granulomatous disease. The sequences come from PBMCs from the stem cell graft donor, collected from the stem cell graft. In nucleotides, the CDR3 is TGCAGTGCTAGAGCTAACAGGGGGGCCAATGAGCAGTTCTTC. Amino acid sequence: CSARANRGANEQFF.